This section outlines one T cell receptor (beta chain) sequence together with its context. The PCR ran on 60 Vbeta and 13 Jbeta primers. Assay: immunoSEQ multiplex PCR; the TCRdb copy retains only in-frame clones and omits some. The sample holds 90,000 to 150,000 clones; roughly four fifths are singletons and the top ten take under 3%. These data originate in a study of cytomegalovirus exposure and HLA in healthy donors. In germline, CDR1 is SGHTA, CDR2 FQGNSA. J lost 4 bases, V lost 3 bases, and 6 bases had no gene match. This CDR3 comprises 15 residues. This clonotype was obtained from a woman aged 35 to 49 in good health and CMV-seropositive. Source material: PBMCs. The J gene is TRBJ1-1, the V gene TRBV7-2, with TRBD1 matching over 9 bases. The CDR3 is CASSLARQGGTEAFF. In nucleotides, the CDR3 is TGTGCCAGCAGCTTGGCACGACAGGGGGGCACTGAAGCTTTCTTT.